This TCR beta chain was obtained from a study of response to subunit inactivated influenza vaccine. Study-wide results and caveats: Authors suggested seasonal influenza vaccinations each recruit few new T cells.

Each CDR3 protein gets one entry after TCRdb re-called the RT-PCR reads with MiXCR. The table includes roughly 700,000 distinct CDR3 sequences, over 11% detected once. Germline V gene lookup returns CDR1 MNHEY and CDR2 SVGEGT. The CDR3 totals 14 residues. The trim removed 6 bases at V and 10 bases at J, leaving 8 bases unmatched. On this clonotype itself: The target antigen is unknown.

The chain uses TRBV6-2 or TRBV6-3 and TRBJ2-1, with 11 bases aligning to TRBD2. Sequenced here: PBMCs from blood, sampled 14 to 15 days before vaccination. The TCR was taken from a man between 45 and 60 years old who received an inactivated influenza vaccine. The CDR3 DNA follows: TGTGCCAGCAGGGAGGGACTAGCGGTTAAGGAGCAGTTCTTC. It is translated as CASREGLAVKEQFF.